A selection of T cell receptor beta chains follows, all from one sample in a study of post-analysis software for immune sequencing data. TCRdb reprocessed the PCR reads via MiXCR and lists one record per CDR3 protein. Of roughly 800,000 distinct CDR3 sequences detected, around 50% appear once; the ten largest clones hold over 4%. Sequences were obtained from blood. The receptors come from a girl between 10 and 17 years old with multiple sclerosis. CDR3s include the opening cysteine and the closing phenylalanine or tryptophan. The order of the fields is V gene, clone size, J gene, D gene, CDR3 length, CDR3 protein, CDR3 DNA. D genes are given only for firm matches. Only some rows state a clone size, as once, few, many or a class for expanded clones.

v_gene: TRBV3-1
abundance: NA
j_gene: TRBJ2-7
d_gene: NA
len: 15
CDR3aa: CASSPLGSGPYEQYF
CDR3nt: TGTGCCAGCAGCCCCCTAGGGAGTGGCCCCTACGAGCAGTACTTC

v_gene: TRBV7-6
abundance: NA
j_gene: TRBJ2-4
d_gene: TRBD2
len: 14
CDR3aa: CASSYSGSGYGQYF
CDR3nt: TGTGCCAGCAGCTATAGCGGGAGCGGGTACGGGCAGTACTTC

v_gene: TRBV20-1
abundance: NA
j_gene: TRBJ1-5
d_gene: NA
len: 12
CDR3aa: CSASGQTQPQHF
CDR3nt: TGCAGTGCTTCTGGACAGACTCAGCCCCAGCATTTT

v_gene: TRBV9
abundance: NA
j_gene: TRBJ2-5
d_gene: NA
len: 15
CDR3aa: CASSVESLYQETQYF
CDR3nt: TGTGCCAGCAGCGTGGAGAGTTTGTACCAAGAGACCCAGTACTTC

v_gene: TRBV4-1
abundance: NA
j_gene: TRBJ2-2
d_gene: TRBD2
len: 15
CDR3aa: CASSPLAANTGELFF
CDR3nt: TGCGCCAGCAGCCCCCTAGCGGCAAACACCGGGGAGCTGTTTTTT

v_gene: TRBV9
abundance: NA
j_gene: TRBJ2-5
d_gene: TRBD2
len: 16
CDR3aa: CASSVEPSGSGETQYF
CDR3nt: TGTGCCAGCAGCGTAGAGCCTAGCGGGAGTGGAGAGACCCAGTACTTC

v_gene: TRBV20-1
abundance: NA
j_gene: TRBJ1-2
d_gene: NA
len: 12
CDR3aa: CSASPRGYGYTF
CDR3nt: TGCAGTGCCAGCCCCAGGGGTTATGGCTACACCTTC

v_gene: TRBV5-1
abundance: NA
j_gene: TRBJ2-4
d_gene: NA
len: 11
CDR3aa: CASSLTNIQYF
CDR3nt: TGCGCCAGCAGCCTAACAAACATTCAGTACTTC

v_gene: TRBV20-1
abundance: NA
j_gene: TRBJ2-2
d_gene: NA
len: 13
CDR3aa: CSAANSNTGELFF
CDR3nt: TGCAGTGCCGCTAACAGCAACACCGGGGAGCTGTTTTTT

v_gene: TRBV20-1
abundance: few
j_gene: TRBJ2-3
d_gene: NA
len: 12
CDR3aa: CSASSSTDTQYF
CDR3nt: TGCAGTGCTTCCTCTAGCACAGATACGCAGTATTTT

v_gene: TRBV29-1
abundance: few
j_gene: TRBJ1-2
d_gene: TRBD1
len: 17
CDR3aa: CSVEGGQGELLNYGYTF
CDR3nt: TGCAGCGTTGAAGGGGGACAGGGAGAGTTGTTAAACTATGGCTACACCTTC

v_gene: TRBV3-1
abundance: NA
j_gene: TRBJ2-6
d_gene: NA
len: 17
CDR3aa: CASSQGDTVSGANVRTF
CDR3nt: TGTGCCAGCAGCCAGGGGGACACAGTCTCTGGGGCCAACGTCCGGACTTTC

v_gene: TRBV7-8
abundance: NA
j_gene: TRBJ2-7
d_gene: TRBD2
len: 18
CDR3aa: CASSRATSGGPSPYEQYF
CDR3nt: TGTGCCAGCAGCCGGGCGACTAGCGGGGGCCCTAGCCCTTACGAGCAGTACTTC

v_gene: TRBV6-5
abundance: few
j_gene: TRBJ1-2
d_gene: NA
len: 13
CDR3aa: CASRAADSDGYTF
CDR3nt: TGTGCCAGCAGGGCGGCGGATTCCGATGGCTACACCTTC

v_gene: TRBV20-1
abundance: once
j_gene: TRBJ2-5
d_gene: NA
len: 14
CDR3aa: CSAALVGAGETQYF
CDR3nt: TGCAGTGCCGCCCTCGTGGGGGCTGGAGAGACCCAGTACTTC

v_gene: TRBV20-1
abundance: NA
j_gene: TRBJ2-3
d_gene: NA
len: 13
CDR3aa: CSAIDIDPDMQYF
CDR3nt: TGCAGTGCTATCGACATAGACCCAGATATGCAGTATTTT

v_gene: TRBV11-2
abundance: NA
j_gene: TRBJ2-5
d_gene: TRBD2
len: 14
CDR3aa: CASSRGGNQETQYF
CDR3nt: TGTGCCAGCAGCCGCGGGGGAAACCAAGAGACCCAGTACTTC

v_gene: TRBV4-1
abundance: few
j_gene: TRBJ1-3
d_gene: NA
len: 18
CDR3aa: CASSQGRGQGITGNTIYF
CDR3nt: TGCGCCAGCAGCCAAGGGCGGGGGCAGGGGATAACTGGAAACACCATATATTTT

v_gene: TRBV29-1
abundance: once
j_gene: TRBJ1-1
d_gene: NA
len: 13
CDR3aa: CSVDQLLNTEAFF
CDR3nt: TGCAGCGTTGACCAGCTTTTGAACACTGAAGCTTTCTTT

v_gene: TRBV14
abundance: NA
j_gene: TRBJ1-1
d_gene: NA
len: 14
CDR3aa: CASSQDLGNTEAFF
CDR3nt: TGTGCCAGCAGCCAAGATTTGGGGAACACTGAAGCTTTCTTT

v_gene: TRBV20-1
abundance: NA
j_gene: TRBJ2-7
d_gene: NA
len: 15
CDR3aa: CSATPIGLPSYEQYF
CDR3nt: TGCAGTGCGACGCCGATTGGGCTACCTTCCTACGAGCAGTACTTC

v_gene: TRBV7-6
abundance: few
j_gene: TRBJ1-2
d_gene: NA
len: 13
CDR3aa: CASSLGGTGGYTF
CDR3nt: TGTGCCAGCAGCTTAGGGGGAACAGGCGGCTACACCTTC

v_gene: TRBV20-1
abundance: NA
j_gene: TRBJ2-5
d_gene: TRBD2
len: 13
CDR3aa: CSGLAKDQETQYF
CDR3nt: TGCAGTGGACTAGCGAAGGACCAAGAGACCCAGTACTTC

v_gene: TRBV5-1
abundance: NA
j_gene: TRBJ2-3
d_gene: NA
len: 16
CDR3aa: CASSLGVGRNTDTQYF
CDR3nt: TGCGCCAGCAGCTTAGGGGTAGGGCGGAACACAGATACGCAGTATTTT

v_gene: TRBV29-1
abundance: NA
j_gene: TRBJ1-2
d_gene: TRBD1
len: 15
CDR3aa: CSVERTGTFNYGYTF
CDR3nt: TGCAGCGTGGAAAGGACAGGGACATTTAACTATGGCTACACCTTC

v_gene: TRBV27
abundance: NA
j_gene: TRBJ2-7
d_gene: TRBD1
len: 14
CDR3aa: CASSTLTGTYEQYF
CDR3nt: TGTGCCAGCAGTACCCTGACAGGGACCTACGAGCAGTACTTC

v_gene: TRBV27
abundance: NA
j_gene: TRBJ2-5
d_gene: TRBD1
len: 16
CDR3aa: CASSLEGRGLGETQYF
CDR3nt: TGTGCCAGCAGTTTAGAGGGCAGGGGGCTCGGGGAGACCCAGTACTTC

v_gene: TRBV5-1
abundance: few
j_gene: TRBJ2-1
d_gene: NA
len: 11
CDR3aa: CASSLTRTKFF
CDR3nt: TGCGCCAGCAGCTTGACCAGGACTAAGTTCTTC

v_gene: TRBV15
abundance: NA
j_gene: TRBJ2-5
d_gene: TRBD2
len: 16
CDR3aa: CATSSGLAEPQETQYF
CDR3nt: TGTGCCACCAGCTCGGGACTAGCGGAACCCCAAGAGACCCAGTACTTC

v_gene: TRBV5-1
abundance: NA
j_gene: TRBJ2-1
d_gene: TRBD1
len: 16
CDR3aa: CASSHRDRAGYNEQFF
CDR3nt: TGCGCCAGCAGCCACCGGGACAGGGCGGGATACAATGAGCAGTTCTTC

v_gene: TRBV20-1
abundance: NA
j_gene: TRBJ2-7
d_gene: TRBD2
len: 17
CDR3aa: CSARDPWDSGRPYEQYF
CDR3nt: TGCAGTGCTAGAGATCCTTGGGATAGCGGGAGGCCCTACGAGCAGTACTTC

v_gene: TRBV5-1
abundance: few
j_gene: TRBJ2-7
d_gene: TRBD1
len: 15
CDR3aa: CASSYPGQGPYEQYF
CDR3nt: TGCGCCAGCAGCTATCCGGGACAGGGTCCCTACGAGCAGTACTTC

v_gene: TRBV20-1
abundance: few
j_gene: TRBJ2-4
d_gene: TRBD2
len: 15
CDR3aa: CSARDPGGAKNIQYF
CDR3nt: TGCAGTGCTAGAGATCCGGGAGGGGCCAAAAACATTCAGTACTTC